This T cell receptor (beta chain) was observed in a study of T cell responses to AZD1222 COVID-19 vaccine. Some clones are missing from TCRdb's copy, which holds only in-frame ones; the method was immunoSEQ multiplex PCR. The sample lists 70,000 to 95,000 clones; 75% to 90% were seen once. This clone showed up just once. What it binds is unknown. The study, taken as a whole, reports: Clonal diversity may have been underestimated, and the donors were mostly white British, with more females than males. Across spike, vaccine-associated CD4 TCRs were found, dominant at 160-218 and 743-854. At study baseline, merely a handful of AZD1222 recipients were seropositive.

The CDR3 runs 15 residues. Germline assignment: CDR1 SGHRS and CDR2 YFSETQ. The germline V and J ends were trimmed by 0 bases and 6 bases, with 15 bases remaining between them. The source is an adult who received the AZD1222 COVID-19 vaccine. The chain joins TRBV5-1 to TRBJ1-1, with D unclear. Sequenced material: peripheral blood, taken 28 days after the second AZD1222 dose. CDR3 nucleotides: TGCGCCAGCAGCTTGGCCTCCCTAGAAGGTGCTGAAGCTTTCTTT. The encoded protein is CASSLASLEGAEAFF.